The source of this T cell receptor beta chain is a study of OX40 agonist ivuxolimab in advanced cancers. Study background: Ivuxolimab is a fully human IgG2 antibody that activates OX40 (CD134).

The assay was immunoSEQ multiplex PCR, and TCRdb's table has in-frame clones only and misses some. The sample holds about 60,000 clones, around 87% seen once. V was trimmed by 7 bases and J by 2 bases, leaving 15 bases between them. The CDR3 totals 15 residues. Germline assignment: CDR1 MNHNY and CDR2 SVGAGI (reference sequence). Study-wide findings and caveats: At 0.1 to 3.0 mg/kg, clonal expansion of CD4+ and CD8+ blood T cells had occurred by week 6. In CD8+ T cells, expanded clones were on average more numerous than in CD4+.

This clone was detected once. Its antigen is not identified. With baseline, cycle 4 day 1, and cycle 7 day 1 as timepoints, blood was sampled. The TCR sequence derives from an adult with an advanced solid tumor such as melanoma, head and neck, liver or kidney cancer. V and J are TRBV6-6 and TRBJ1-5; a weak D match, TRBD1 (5 bases). Material: CD4+ or CD8+ T cells sorted from blood, obtained in a trial of the OX40 agonist ivuxolimab. CDR3: CASNIGGAGNQPQHF. The CDR3 nucleotides are TGTGCCAGCAACATTGGTGGGGCTGGCAATCAGCCCCAGCATTTT.